This TCR beta chain originates from a study of glioma-infiltrating T cells after dendritic cell vaccination (TCRdb year 2016). Background for the entire study: The cohort comprised roughly 15 glioblastoma patients from Phase I and II dendritic cell vaccination trials, 9 newly diagnosed and 6 with recurrent disease. Patients received autologous tumor lysate-pulsed dendritic cell vaccination between about 2002 and 2013. To make the vaccine, monocyte-derived dendritic cells were cultured for under 9 days with IL-4 and GM-CSF and then pulsed overnight with autologous tumor lysate. Each patient got three intradermal injections of the dendritic cell vaccine, spaced at biweekly intervals, in the arm below the axilla. Tumor-infiltrating lymphocyte content was quantified and tumor and blood repertoires were compared in dendritic cell-vaccinated glioblastoma patients by deep sequencing of TCR beta CDR3 regions. Survival after dendritic cell vaccination was correlated with TCR sequencing metrics such as TIL content and the overlap between tumor and blood repertoires. What the research found in general, with its limitations: Longer time to progression and overall survival after dendritic cell vaccination were predicted by higher estimated pretreatment TIL content. The cohort was small and heterogeneous, few patients had complete blood and tumor sets, and even fewer had initial-recurrent tumor pairs. No direct relationship between TCR clonality and survival was found, suggesting that a diverse polyclonal response may matter. The response model built on TCR overlap across three groups was characterized as speculative, with prospective validation still needed.

As regards this clone: It lacks a known antigen. No per-base quality is available; no much larger clone lies one base away.

The immunoSEQ assay amplified TCRB CDR3 regions from roughly 2 micrograms of genomic DNA, or from all available DNA when less than that amount was available. For multiplex PCR, 60 forward primers for TCR V beta segments and 13 reverse primers for J beta segments were used. To estimate reads per starting template, synthetic control templates were spiked into each sample at limiting dilution. Reads of 87 bp were generated by sequencing on the Illumina HiSeq System. In the paper's pipeline: PCR and sequencing errors were removed by a nearest neighbor algorithm that merged closely related sequences. TCR overlap was defined as the percentage of unique tumor TCR beta sequences that were also found in the peripheral blood of the same patient. TCRdb took over this immuneACCESS table, retaining in-frame rearrangements with V and J assigned. Such tables are incomplete; in checked studies, under half of the missing clones stem from an unresolved V gene, and the remainder is unexplained. The V and J calls and clone size come from that table; D and trimming were worked out from the DNA. The sample yields about 92,000 clones; 65% to 90% were counted once. The ten largest clonotypes hold 15% to 19% of the sample.

The CDR3 has 14 amino acids, counting the end cysteine and phenylalanine. The entry retains the CDR3 DNA only, 42 bases that are in frame from base 1. V lost 8 bases and J lost 2 bases, and the count of bases not matched to a germline gene is 8. The germline V gene specifies SQVTM as CDR1 and ANQGSEA as CDR2. To be selected, patients needed enough residual fresh-frozen tumor tissue and more than two years of available survival data. Molecular status otherwise varied across the glioblastoma patients, but none of them carried an isocitrate dehydrogenase mutation. PBMC were collected before vaccination, two weeks after the third vaccination, and at tumor progression when it occurred. Genomic DNA was extracted with the Qiagen DNeasy Blood extraction Kit.

This specimen consisted of blood, obtained before dendritic cell vaccination. The TCR sequence derives from a human donor with glioblastoma. The receptor chain draws on TRBV29-1 and TRBJ2-3; 9 of the junction bases match TRBD2. Read as DNA, the sequence is TGCAGCACCTTAGCGGGGGCAATCACAGATACGCAGTATTTT. Translated, this is CSTLAGAITDTQYF.